This TCR beta chain originates from a study of T cells in Graves' hyperthyroidism and ophthalmopathy. This CDR3 has 15 residues. The V segment lost 1 base and the J segment 9 bases; nucleotides outside the gene matches: 7. This clonotype was counted at least ten times. The antigen remains undetermined. Amplification of TCR beta CDR3 regions used RNA as the template. The TCR CDR3 first-round RT-PCR relied on the HTBI primer set. TCRdb passed the multiplex PCR reads through MiXCR, listing each CDR3 protein once. In the table there are around 210,000 distinct CDR3 sequences, about a sixth of which are singletons. Patients counted as stable if ophthalmopathy did not develop within 18 months. Study observations and caveats: Among clonotypes expanded in thyroid above 0.001, most were also found in blood.

V usage is TRBV12-3 or TRBV12-4 and J usage is TRBJ2-1; 9 nucleotides agree with TRBD2. This receptor was obtained from a woman aged 45-59 years with Graves' hyperthyroidism. The sample consisted of blood. The CDR3 reads CASSLGGSGSIEQFF. As DNA, the CDR3 is TGTGCCAGCAGTTTAGGGGGTAGCGGGAGTATTGAGCAGTTCTTC.